This TCR beta chain was sequenced during a study of glioma-infiltrating T cells. Notes on the study in general: Very few CDR3 sequences were shared between tissue and blood. Gliomas, especially low-grade, showed above-expected tissue-blood divergence; non-neoplastic patients showed below.

The CDR3 covers 17 residues. The germline gives CDR1 LGHNA, CDR2 YSLEER. V was pared by 1 base and J by 0 bases, with 8 bases of the junction left unmatched. TCR alpha and beta CDR3 regions were amplified from RNA using iRepertoire nested multiplex PCR. Tissue mRNA or PBMC total RNA, about 90-450 ng, went into one-step reverse transcription and amplification. TCRdb reprocessed the multiplex PCR reads with MiXCR, giving one entry per CDR3 protein. The sample records roughly 190,000 distinct CDR3 sequences, 32% being singletons. This clonotype was counted at least ten times. What it binds is not known. The sequence was collected from a human donor with low-grade glioma or glioblastoma, undergoing nonglioma brain surgery, or in good health (not recorded which). This chain connects TRBV4-3 to TRBJ1-1; 7 positions agree with TRBD1. Sequencing used glioma tissue, nonneoplastic brain tissue, or PBMCs (not recorded which). The CDR3 DNA follows: TGCGCCAGCAGCCAAGCCTTTCGAGGGGGCCTGAACACTGAAGCTTTCTTT. This codes for CASSQAFRGGLNTEAFF.